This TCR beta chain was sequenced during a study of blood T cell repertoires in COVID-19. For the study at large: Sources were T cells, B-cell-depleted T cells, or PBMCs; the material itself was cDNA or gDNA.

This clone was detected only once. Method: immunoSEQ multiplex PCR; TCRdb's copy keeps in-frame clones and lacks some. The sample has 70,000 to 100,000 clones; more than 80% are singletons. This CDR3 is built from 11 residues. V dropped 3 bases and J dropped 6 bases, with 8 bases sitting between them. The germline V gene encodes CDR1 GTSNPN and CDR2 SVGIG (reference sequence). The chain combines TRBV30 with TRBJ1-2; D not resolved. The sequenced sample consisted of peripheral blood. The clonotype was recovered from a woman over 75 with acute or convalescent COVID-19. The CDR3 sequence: CAWSEGDGYTF. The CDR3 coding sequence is TGTGCCTGGAGCGAGGGAGATGGCTACACCTTC.